This paragraph reports one T cell receptor (beta chain). Its target antigen remains unknown. Per-base quality was not reported, and no clone a single base away is much larger than it. The sample's time point, from its label and the paper: baseline before first vaccination. Vaccinee samples were obtained from the UK trials COV001 and COV002, which included a single-blind randomized controlled phase 2/3 trial of AZD1222 (ChAdOx1 nCoV-19) in healthy adults. For TCRbeta chain sequencing, PBMC samples were collected from trial participants at day 0 and at day 28 after the second dose. The CDR3 regions of human TCRbeta chains were subjected to immunosequencing. The original methods were these. Repertoire TCRs were checked for matches against a reference library of SARS-CoV-2-specific TCRs that had been generated using the MIRA antigen-specificity platform. Breadth was defined as the fraction of unique TCRs that were SARS-CoV-2-associated. Depth was defined as the fraction of total T cells that were SARS-CoV-2-associated. Using the MIRA data, each spike-specific TCR was mapped to the spike region that the TCR reacts to and placed in a CD4 or CD8 class. Log10-transformed breadth and depth values were compared by one-way ANOVA with Sidak's multiple comparisons tests. Drawn from immuneACCESS, this table holds only the in-frame rearrangements with V and J called that TCRdb kept. Clones are partly lost; checked studies trace under half to an unresolved V gene and leave the rest unexplained. D and trimming were read from the DNA, whereas the V and J calls and clone size are those reported in that table. Here the sample has under 150,000 clones; 75% to 90% occur a single time. The ten largest make up 2% to 3% of the sample.

The sample comes from a study of T cell responses to AZD1222 COVID-19 vaccine (dated by TCRdb to the early 2020s). For context, the study as a whole: AZD1222 recipients whose second dose came at about 4 weeks and those whose second dose came at about 12 weeks were combined into one group, since spike-specific TCR depth and breadth did not differ between the two schedules. TCR sequencing was performed for roughly 250 trial participants, of whom about 200 were given two doses of AZD1222 and around 26 were given two doses of MenACWY control vaccine. Trial participants were enrolled by age into subgroups of 18-55, 56-69 and 70-plus years, and around 140, 26 and 57 TCR-sequenced participants, respectively, were included in these subgroups.

CDR1 and CDR2 (SGHRS, YFSETQ) derive from the germline V gene. The CDR3, cysteine through phenylalanine, is 14 amino acids long. Only CDR3 DNA is held: 42 bases, read in frame from base 1. V loses 4 bases, J loses 3 bases, and the germline ends lie 14 bases apart. General study outcomes and caveats: Vaccine-associated CD4 TCRs spanned the whole spike protein, with dominant responses in regions 160-218 and 743-854. Conclusions about previously exposed vaccinees are limited, since just five or six AZD1222 recipients were seropositive for SARS-CoV-2 at baseline. Reportedly, close to half of the unique spike-specific TCRs recognized epitopes lying outside the regions that are mutated in the B.1.351 and B.1.1.7 variants. Because no day 14 peak-response samples were available, repertoires were characterized only after the peak T cell response. Spike-specific TCR breadth and depth rose significantly after two AZD1222 doses compared with day 0 and with MenACWY recipients. Participants were mostly white British and included more females than males, and it was suggested by the authors that clonal diversity may have been underestimated. In the small 56-69-year group, the increase in depth fell short of significance, most likely because of low power.

The sequences come from peripheral blood, collected on day 0 of AZD1222 vaccination. The receptor was isolated from an adult in good health. The chain couples TRBV5-1 to TRBJ2-7; the D gene could be either TRBD1 or TRBD2, each agreeing at 6 bases. In nucleotides, the sequence is TGCGCCAGCAGCGGCGGGGTAGGGGGCTACGAGCAGTACTTC. This is translated as CASSGGVGGYEQYF.